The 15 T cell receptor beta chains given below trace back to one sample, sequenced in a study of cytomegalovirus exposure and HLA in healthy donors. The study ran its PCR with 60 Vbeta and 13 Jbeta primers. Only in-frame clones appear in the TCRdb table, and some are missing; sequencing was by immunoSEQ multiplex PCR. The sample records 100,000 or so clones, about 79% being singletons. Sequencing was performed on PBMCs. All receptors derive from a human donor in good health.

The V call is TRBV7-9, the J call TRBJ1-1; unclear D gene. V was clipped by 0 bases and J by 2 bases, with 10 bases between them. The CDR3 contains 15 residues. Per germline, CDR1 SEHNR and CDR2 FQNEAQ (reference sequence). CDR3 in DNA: TGTGCCAGCAGCTTAGCGGGTGGGCCAAACACTGAAGCTTTCTTT. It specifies CASSLAGGPNTEAFF.

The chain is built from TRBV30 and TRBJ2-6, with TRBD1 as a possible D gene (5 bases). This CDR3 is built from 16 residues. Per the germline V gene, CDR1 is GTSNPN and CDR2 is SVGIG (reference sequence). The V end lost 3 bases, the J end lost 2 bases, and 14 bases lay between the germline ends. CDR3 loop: CAWSATRRAGANVLTF. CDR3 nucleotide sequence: TGTGCCTGGAGCGCCACCCGCAGGGCTGGGGCCAACGTCCTGACTTTC.

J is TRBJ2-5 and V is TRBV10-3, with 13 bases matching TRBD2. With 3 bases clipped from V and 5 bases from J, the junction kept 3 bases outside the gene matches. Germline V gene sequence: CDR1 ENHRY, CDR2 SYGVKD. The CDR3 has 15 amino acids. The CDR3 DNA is TGTGCCATCAGTGAACTAGCGGGAGGGCGGGAGACCCAGTACTTC. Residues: CAISELAGGRETQYF.

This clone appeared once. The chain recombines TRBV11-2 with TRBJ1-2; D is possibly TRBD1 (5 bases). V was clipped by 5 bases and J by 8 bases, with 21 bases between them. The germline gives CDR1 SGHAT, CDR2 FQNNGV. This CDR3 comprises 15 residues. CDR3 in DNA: TGTGCCAGCAGCGTCCTTTCGACAGCTTTAGAAGGCTACACCTTC. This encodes CASSVLSTALEGYTF. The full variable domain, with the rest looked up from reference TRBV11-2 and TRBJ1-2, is EAGVAQSPRYKIIEKRQSVAFWCNPISGHATLYWYQQILGQGPKLLIQFQNNGVVDDSQLPKDRFSAERLKGVDSTLKIQPAKLEDSAVYLCASSVLSTALEGYTFGSGTRLTVV.

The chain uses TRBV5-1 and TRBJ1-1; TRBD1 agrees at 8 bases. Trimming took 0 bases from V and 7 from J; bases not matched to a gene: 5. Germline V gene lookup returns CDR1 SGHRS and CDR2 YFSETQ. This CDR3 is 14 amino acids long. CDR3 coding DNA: TGCGCCAGCAGCTTGGGCGGGACAGGTCTTGAAGCTTTCTTT. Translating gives CASSLGGTGLEAFF. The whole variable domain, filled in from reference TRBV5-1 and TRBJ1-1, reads KAGVTQTPRYLIKTRGQQVTLSCSPISGHRSVSWYQQTPGQGLQFLFEYFSETQRNKGNFPGRFSGRQFSNSRSEMNVSTLELGDSALYLCASSLGGTGLEAFFGQGTRLTVV.

The CDR3 DNA reads as TGTGCCAGCAGCGTAGGCGGGGACCAAAACATTCAGTACTTC. Amino acids: CASSVGGDQNIQYF. The J gene is TRBJ2-4, the V gene TRBV9, with D perhaps TRBD2 (6 bases). Germline V gene data show CDR1 as SGDLS and CDR2 as YYNGEE. The V end lost 0 bases, the J end lost 5 bases, and 9 bases lay between the germline ends. The CDR3 is 14 residues long.

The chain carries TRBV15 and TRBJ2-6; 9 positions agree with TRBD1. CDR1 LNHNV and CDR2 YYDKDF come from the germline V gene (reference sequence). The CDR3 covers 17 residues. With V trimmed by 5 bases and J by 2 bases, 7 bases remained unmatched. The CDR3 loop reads CATSEDRGSPGANVLTF. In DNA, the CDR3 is TGTGCCACCAGCGAGGACAGGGGAAGCCCTGGGGCCAACGTCCTGACTTTC.

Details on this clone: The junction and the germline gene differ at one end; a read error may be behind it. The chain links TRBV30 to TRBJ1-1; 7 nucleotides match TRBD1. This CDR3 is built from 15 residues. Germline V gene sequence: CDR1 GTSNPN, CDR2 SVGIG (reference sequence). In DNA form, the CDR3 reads TGTGCCTGGGGTGTACCGAGGGGGCGAAACACTGAAGCTTTCTTT. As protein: CAWGVPRGRNTEAFF.

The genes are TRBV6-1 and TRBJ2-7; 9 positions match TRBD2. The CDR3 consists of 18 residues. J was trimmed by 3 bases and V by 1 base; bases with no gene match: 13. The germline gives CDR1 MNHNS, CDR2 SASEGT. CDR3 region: CASSEGVAGASLIYEQYF. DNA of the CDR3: TGTGCCAGCAGTGAAGGGGTAGCGGGAGCCTCTCTAATCTACGAGCAGTACTTC.

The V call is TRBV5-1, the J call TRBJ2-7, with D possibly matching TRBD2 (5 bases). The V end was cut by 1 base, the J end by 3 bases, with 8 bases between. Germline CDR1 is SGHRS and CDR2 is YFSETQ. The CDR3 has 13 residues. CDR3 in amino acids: CASSLTSSYEQYF. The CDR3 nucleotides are TGCGCCAGCAGCTTGACTAGTAGCTACGAGCAGTACTTC.

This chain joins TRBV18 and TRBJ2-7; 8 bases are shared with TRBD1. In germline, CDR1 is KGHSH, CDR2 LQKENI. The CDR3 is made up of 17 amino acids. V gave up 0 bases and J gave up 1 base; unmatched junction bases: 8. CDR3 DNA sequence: TGTGCCAGCTCACCACCGGGCGCAGGGGGCGCGTCCTACGAGCAGTACTTC. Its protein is CASSPPGAGGASYEQYF.

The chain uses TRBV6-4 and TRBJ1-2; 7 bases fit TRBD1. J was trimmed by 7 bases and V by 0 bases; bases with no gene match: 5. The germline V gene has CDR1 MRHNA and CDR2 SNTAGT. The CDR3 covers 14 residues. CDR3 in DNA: TGTGCCAGCAGTGACTCCGACAGGGTCGGTGGCTACACCTTC. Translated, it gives CASSDSDRVGGYTF.

CDR3 DNA sequence: TGTGCCAGCAGCTTACTAGCGGGGCAATACAATGAGCAGTTCTTC. This codes for CASSLLAGQYNEQFF. The chain employs TRBV6-5 and TRBJ2-1; 10 nucleotides align to TRBD2. Germline-derived CDR1 and CDR2 are MNHEY and SVGAGI. V shed 6 bases, J shed 4 bases, and the junction held 6 bases outside the gene matches. This CDR3 region has 15 residues.

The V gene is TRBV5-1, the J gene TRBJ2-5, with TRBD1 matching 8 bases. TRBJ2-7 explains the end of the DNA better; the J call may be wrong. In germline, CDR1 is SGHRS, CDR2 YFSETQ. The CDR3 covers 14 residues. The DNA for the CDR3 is TGCGCCAGCAGCTTAGCGGACAGGGTGGACGAGCAGTACTTC. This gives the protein CASSLADRVDEQYF.

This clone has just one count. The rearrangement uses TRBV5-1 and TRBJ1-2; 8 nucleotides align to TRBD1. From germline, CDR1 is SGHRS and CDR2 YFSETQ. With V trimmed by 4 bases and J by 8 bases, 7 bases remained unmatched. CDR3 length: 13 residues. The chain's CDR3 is CASSEQGAGGYTF. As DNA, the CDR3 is TGCGCCAGCAGCGAGCAGGGGGCAGGAGGCTACACCTTC.